The rows below give T cell receptor beta chains drawn from one sample of a study of identical twins. TCRdb independently ran MiXCR on the 5' RACE reads; one entry per CDR3 protein. The data contain some 1,600,000 distinct CDR3 sequences, less than 35% of them seen just once; the ten biggest clones take up about 0.3%. Material for sequencing was cord blood. Receptors originate from a newborn girl in good health. Both conserved end residues are part of each CDR3. A D gene is named only where the DNA matches it firmly. Not every row has a clone size; where given, it reads once, few, many or a size class.

size: NA; D: NA; J: TRBJ1-5; V: TRBV5-5; DNA: TGTGCCAGCAAGTTTGACACAGATCAGCCCCAGCATTTT; CDR3: CASKFDTDQPQHF
size: NA; D: TRBD1; J: TRBJ2-3; V: TRBV5-1; DNA: TGCGCCAGCAGCAGGACAGGGTACACAGATACGCAGTATTTT; CDR3: CASSRTGYTDTQYF
size: few; D: TRBD1; J: TRBJ2-7; V: TRBV28; DNA: TGTGCCAGCAGTTTAAGGCCAGGGGGCGGCGGTTTACACGAGCAGTACTTC; CDR3: CASSLRPGGGGLHEQYF
size: NA; D: TRBD1; J: TRBJ2-5; V: TRBV7-9; DNA: TGTGCCAGCAGCTCCGGGACAGGGACCTATTTGGAGACCCAGTACTTC; CDR3: CASSSGTGTYLETQYF
size: many; D: NA; J: TRBJ2-7; V: TRBV27; DNA: TGTGCCAGCAGTTTGGGTGGGCGTCGGTACGAGCAGTACTTC; CDR3: CASSLGGRRYEQYF
size: few; D: NA; J: TRBJ1-4; V: TRBV20-1; DNA: TGCAGTGCTACGGGGTTTGCCCCTGCAACTAATGAAAAACTGTTTTTT; CDR3: CSATGFAPATNEKLFF
size: NA; D: NA; J: TRBJ1-1; V: TRBV7-9; DNA: TGTGCCAGCAGCTTAGGGAGGCGGAGGGACACTGAAGCTTTCTTT; CDR3: CASSLGRRRDTEAFF
size: few; D: TRBD2; J: TRBJ2-1; V: TRBV6-2/TRBV6-3; DNA: TGTGCCAGCAGGGCTAGCGGGGTTAACGACCATGAGCAGTTCTTC; CDR3: CASRASGVNDHEQFF
size: few; D: TRBD1; J: TRBJ1-1; V: TRBV7-2; DNA: TGTGCCAGCAGCCTCTCCGGGACAGGGGTCACTGAAGCTTTCTTT; CDR3: CASSLSGTGVTEAFF
size: few; D: NA; J: TRBJ2-7; V: TRBV20-1; DNA: TGCAGTGCTATCGCCAGGAGTCCCTACTCCTACGAGCAGTACTTC; CDR3: CSAIARSPYSYEQYF
size: few; D: NA; J: TRBJ1-2; V: TRBV10-2; DNA: TGCGCCAGCACCGAGGGGCAGGTCCGCTACACCTTC; CDR3: CASTEGQVRYTF
size: few; D: TRBD2; J: TRBJ2-3; V: TRBV10-3; DNA: TGTGCCATCAGTGCGGCGGGAGTTGGTACAGATACGCAGTATTTT; CDR3: CAISAAGVGTDTQYF
size: few; D: TRBD2; J: TRBJ2-7; V: TRBV5-1; DNA: TGCGCCAGCAGCCCCGCCTTATTTAGCGGGAGTAGTCCCTCCTACGAGCAGTACTTC; CDR3: CASSPALFSGSSPSYEQYF
size: few; D: NA; J: TRBJ2-1; V: TRBV29-1; DNA: TGCAGCGTTGGCGTAAGGGGAGGAGGGTACAATGAGCAGTTCTTC; CDR3: CSVGVRGGGYNEQFF
size: NA; D: NA; J: TRBJ2-1; V: TRBV28; DNA: TGTGCCAGCAGTTTTCCCATACGCCGGAGTAGCTCCTACAATGAGCAGTTCTTC; CDR3: CASSFPIRRSSSYNEQFF
size: NA; D: NA; J: TRBJ1-4; V: TRBV21-1; DNA: TGTGCCAGCAGCAACGGGCTCAGTGGAACTAATGAAAAACTGTTTTTT; CDR3: CASSNGLSGTNEKLFF
size: NA; D: TRBD1; J: TRBJ1-6; V: TRBV29-1; DNA: TGCAGCGTCGGACAGGGGCAGAATTCACCCCCCCACTTT; CDR3: CSVGQGQNSPPHF
size: NA; D: NA; J: TRBJ1-4; V: TRBV21-1; DNA: TGTGCCAGCAGCAAAACAGGGGGCGAGGGCGAAAAACTGTTTTTT; CDR3: CASSKTGGEGEKLFF